A selection of T cell receptor beta chains follows, all from one sample in a study of cytomegalovirus exposure and HLA in healthy donors. Profiled with immunoSEQ multiplex PCR; TCRdb holds only in-frame clones, not every one. The table records roughly 68,000 clones, just over 95% of them present only once. The specimen was PBMCs. The receptors originated from a woman aged 18-30 years in good health and CMV-seropositive. Both conserved end residues are part of each CDR3. D genes are given only for firm matches. Part of the rows lack a size; the others show once, few, many or a class for expanded clones.

V gene: TRBV28; clone size: -; D gene: -; J gene: TRBJ2-7; CDR3 DNA: TGTGCCAGCAGGGCAGAAGACTACGAGCAGTACTTC; CDR3 protein: CASRAEDYEQYF
V gene: TRBV30; clone size: -; D gene: TRBD2; J gene: TRBJ2-1; CDR3 DNA: TGTGCCTGGAGCCCGGGACTAGCGGTTAATGAGCAGTTCTTC; CDR3 protein: CAWSPGLAVNEQFF
V gene: TRBV5-6; clone size: once; D gene: -; J gene: TRBJ2-2; CDR3 DNA: TGTGCCAGCAGCTTAAGGGTTTCGGGAACCGGGGAGCTGTTTTTT; CDR3 protein: CASSLRVSGTGELFF
V gene: TRBV5-1; clone size: -; D gene: TRBD2; J gene: TRBJ2-1; CDR3 DNA: TGCGCCAGCAGCTTTTCTAGCGGGAGCTCCTACAATGAGCAGTTCTTC; CDR3 protein: CASSFSSGSSYNEQFF
V gene: TRBV28; clone size: -; D gene: -; J gene: TRBJ2-3; CDR3 DNA: TGTGCCAGCACCCAGTTAGGAGGATTACTCACAGATACGCAGTATTTT; CDR3 protein: CASTQLGGLLTDTQYF
V gene: TRBV7-8; clone size: -; D gene: TRBD2; J gene: TRBJ2-1; CDR3 DNA: TGTGCCAGCAGCTTAGAGCTAGCGGGGACTTACAATGAGCAGTTCTTC; CDR3 protein: CASSLELAGTYNEQFF
V gene: TRBV27; clone size: -; D gene: TRBD2; J gene: TRBJ2-1; CDR3 DNA: TGTGCCAGCAGTTTCGCGGGAGGACCGTACAATGAGCAGTTCTTC; CDR3 protein: CASSFAGGPYNEQFF
V gene: TRBV20-1; clone size: -; D gene: TRBD1; J gene: TRBJ2-4; CDR3 DNA: TGCAGCGGACAGGTTCTCGACATTCAGTACTTC; CDR3 protein: CSGQVLDIQYF
V gene: TRBV10-3; clone size: -; D gene: TRBD2; J gene: TRBJ2-7; CDR3 DNA: TGTGCCATCAGTGAGGCTAGCGGGAAATATGAGCAGTACTTC; CDR3 protein: CAISEASGKYEQYF
V gene: TRBV2; clone size: -; D gene: -; J gene: TRBJ2-5; CDR3 DNA: TGTGCCAGCAGGAGGATAGCGGTGACCCAGTACTTC; CDR3 protein: CASRRIAVTQYF
V gene: TRBV5-1; clone size: -; D gene: -; J gene: TRBJ2-5; CDR3 DNA: TGCGCCAGCAGCTTGGACTCGCAGACCCAGTACTTC; CDR3 protein: CASSLDSQTQYF
V gene: TRBV25-1; clone size: -; D gene: -; J gene: TRBJ2-2; CDR3 DNA: TGTGCCAGCAGAACAGGTACCGGGGAGCTGTTTTTT; CDR3 protein: CASRTGTGELFF
V gene: TRBV9; clone size: -; D gene: TRBD2; J gene: TRBJ2-7; CDR3 DNA: TGTGCCAGCAGCGTAGTGCCTAGCGGGAGGGAGGAGCAGTACTTC; CDR3 protein: CASSVVPSGREEQYF
V gene: TRBV27; clone size: -; D gene: TRBD2; J gene: TRBJ2-7; CDR3 DNA: TGTGCCAGCAGTTTATGGGTAGCGGGACCCTACGAGCAGTACTTC; CDR3 protein: CASSLWVAGPYEQYF
V gene: TRBV28; clone size: -; D gene: -; J gene: TRBJ2-3; CDR3 DNA: TGTGCCATTCAAATCGGCGGAGAGGCAGATACGCAGTATTTT; CDR3 protein: CAIQIGGEADTQYF
V gene: TRBV23-1; clone size: -; D gene: TRBD2; J gene: TRBJ2-1; CDR3 DNA: TGCGCCAGCAGTCCCCCGAGTGGTCTAGCGGGAGGGCTTGTGTTTTACAATGAGCAGTTCTTC; CDR3 protein: CASSPPSGLAGGLVFYNEQFF
V gene: TRBV30; clone size: -; D gene: TRBD2; J gene: TRBJ2-3; CDR3 DNA: TGTGCCTGGAGGGGAAGCGGGAGGGCCTACGATACGCAGTATTTT; CDR3 protein: CAWRGSGRAYDTQYF
V gene: TRBV7-2; clone size: -; D gene: -; J gene: TRBJ2-3; CDR3 DNA: TGTGCCAGCAGCTTGGCCGGTATGGGCGCAGATACGCAGTATTTT; CDR3 protein: CASSLAGMGADTQYF
V gene: TRBV11-2; clone size: once; D gene: TRBD1; J gene: TRBJ2-7; CDR3 DNA: TGTGCCAGCAGCCTGGGGACAGGTGGCGAGCAGTACTTC; CDR3 protein: CASSLGTGGEQYF
V gene: TRBV11-3; clone size: -; D gene: -; J gene: TRBJ1-4; CDR3 DNA: TGTGCCAGCAGCTTAGCGCAGGGAAAACTGTTTTTT; CDR3 protein: CASSLAQGKLFF
V gene: TRBV7-8; clone size: -; D gene: -; J gene: TRBJ2-7; CDR3 DNA: TGTGCCAGCAGCCCCCGGCCGGCGAGCGGGACAAGATACGAGCAGTACTTC; CDR3 protein: CASSPRPASGTRYEQYF
V gene: TRBV28; clone size: -; D gene: TRBD1; J gene: TRBJ2-6; CDR3 DNA: TGTGCCAGCAGTCGAACAGGGGCTGGGGCCAACGTCCTGACTTTC; CDR3 protein: CASSRTGAGANVLTF
V gene: TRBV7-8; clone size: -; D gene: TRBD2; J gene: TRBJ2-7; CDR3 DNA: TGTGCCAGCAGCTCACCCGGACTAGCGTCGCCAGGTAACGAGCAGTACTTC; CDR3 protein: CASSSPGLASPGNEQYF
V gene: TRBV18; clone size: -; D gene: TRBD2; J gene: TRBJ2-2; CDR3 DNA: TGTGCCAGCTCACCACCGAGACAGCGGGAAAAGACCGGGGAGCTGTTTTTT; CDR3 protein: CASSPPRQREKTGELFF
V gene: TRBV20-1; clone size: -; D gene: -; J gene: TRBJ2-4; CDR3 DNA: TGCAGTACTTCACCGAAAAACATTCAGTACTTC; CDR3 protein: CSTSPKNIQYF
V gene: TRBV28; clone size: -; D gene: -; J gene: TRBJ1-2; CDR3 DNA: TGTGCCAGCAGTTTAAGTTGGGGAGGGAATGAATACTATGGCTACACCTTC; CDR3 protein: CASSLSWGGNEYYGYTF
V gene: TRBV6-6; clone size: -; D gene: TRBD1; J gene: TRBJ1-4; CDR3 DNA: TGTGCCAGCAGTTTGACAGGGTTTAATGAAAAACTGTTTTTT; CDR3 protein: CASSLTGFNEKLFF
V gene: TRBV21-1; clone size: -; D gene: -; J gene: TRBJ2-6; CDR3 DNA: TGTGCCAGGGCGACCGGGACTAGCGGGAGTTCAGGGGCCAACGTCCTGACTTTC; CDR3 protein: CARATGTSGSSGANVLTF
V gene: TRBV15; clone size: -; D gene: -; J gene: TRBJ1-3; CDR3 DNA: TGTGCCACCAGCAGAGAAGGGGATGGAAACACCATATATTTT; CDR3 protein: CATSREGDGNTIYF
V gene: TRBV27; clone size: -; D gene: -; J gene: TRBJ1-1; CDR3 DNA: TGTGCCAGCAGTTTATATACAGGGAACACTGAAGCTTTCTTT; CDR3 protein: CASSLYTGNTEAFF
V gene: TRBV18; clone size: -; D gene: TRBD1; J gene: TRBJ1-4; CDR3 DNA: TGTGCCAGCTCACCACAAGGACAGGGTGTGGAAAAACTGTTTTTT; CDR3 protein: CASSPQGQGVEKLFF
V gene: TRBV25-1; clone size: -; D gene: TRBD2; J gene: TRBJ2-5; CDR3 DNA: TGTGCCAGCAGACGGACTAGCAGGTTCAACGGAGAGACCCAGTACTTC; CDR3 protein: CASRRTSRFNGETQYF
V gene: TRBV19; clone size: -; D gene: -; J gene: TRBJ1-5; CDR3 DNA: TGTGCCAGTACTCAGACAGCTAATCAGCCCCAGCATTTT; CDR3 protein: CASTQTANQPQHF
V gene: TRBV7-3; clone size: -; D gene: TRBD2; J gene: TRBJ2-1; CDR3 DNA: TGTGCCAGCAGCAAGCAGACGGGACTAGCGGGTCTCGGCTACAATGAGCAGTTCTTC; CDR3 protein: CASSKQTGLAGLGYNEQFF
V gene: TRBV11-2; clone size: -; D gene: -; J gene: TRBJ2-1; CDR3 DNA: TGTGCCAGCAGTGGCGGGGCCAATGAGCAGTTCTTC; CDR3 protein: CASSGGANEQFF
V gene: TRBV5-1; clone size: -; D gene: TRBD1; J gene: TRBJ1-2; CDR3 DNA: TGCGCCAGCAGCTTGGAATTAGAGACAGGGTCGGATGGCTACACCTTC; CDR3 protein: CASSLELETGSDGYTF
V gene: TRBV6-4; clone size: -; D gene: -; J gene: TRBJ2-3; CDR3 DNA: TGTGCCAGCAGTGAAGGTACTAGCCTAGGCACAGATACGCAGTATTTT; CDR3 protein: CASSEGTSLGTDTQYF
V gene: TRBV5-8; clone size: few; D gene: -; J gene: TRBJ2-7; CDR3 DNA: TGTGCCAGCAGCCCGGGACTTCTTGAGCAGTACTTC; CDR3 protein: CASSPGLLEQYF
V gene: TRBV4-1; clone size: -; D gene: -; J gene: TRBJ1-2; CDR3 DNA: TGCGCCAGCAGCCTCACAGGGTTTGGCTACACCTTC; CDR3 protein: CASSLTGFGYTF
V gene: TRBV25-1; clone size: -; D gene: -; J gene: TRBJ1-1; CDR3 DNA: TGTGCCAGCAGTGAATATTGGGGGGGGAACACTGAAGCTTTCTTT; CDR3 protein: CASSEYWGGNTEAFF
V gene: TRBV30; clone size: -; D gene: -; J gene: TRBJ2-3; CDR3 DNA: TGTGCCTGGAGAGCTGGTGGTGGGGCCACAGATACGCAGTATTTT; CDR3 protein: CAWRAGGGATDTQYF
V gene: TRBV9; clone size: -; D gene: TRBD1; J gene: TRBJ2-5; CDR3 DNA: TGTGCCAGCAGCGTCGGGGGCTACAGGGGGGCCAACAAAGAGACCCAGTACTTC; CDR3 protein: CASSVGGYRGANKETQYF
V gene: TRBV7-2; clone size: -; D gene: -; J gene: TRBJ1-5; CDR3 DNA: TGTGCCAGCAGCTTAGAAGGGGGGGCAGGCAATCAGCCCCAGCATTTT; CDR3 protein: CASSLEGGAGNQPQHF
V gene: TRBV5-1; clone size: -; D gene: -; J gene: TRBJ2-3; CDR3 DNA: TGCGCCAGCAGCTTGGCCTTAGGGAGCTTTACAGATACGCAGTATTTT; CDR3 protein: CASSLALGSFTDTQYF
V gene: TRBV14; clone size: -; D gene: TRBD1; J gene: TRBJ2-4; CDR3 DNA: TGTGCCAGCAGTCATAGGACAGGGAAAAACATTCAGTACTTC; CDR3 protein: CASSHRTGKNIQYF
V gene: TRBV4-3; clone size: -; D gene: -; J gene: TRBJ2-3; CDR3 DNA: TGCGCCAGCCCCGCCGTCTCAGGGAAGACAGATACGCAGTATTTT; CDR3 protein: CASPAVSGKTDTQYF
V gene: TRBV28; clone size: -; D gene: TRBD1; J gene: TRBJ2-7; CDR3 DNA: TGTGCCAGCAGTTTAATATCCCGGGACAGGGGGCTTCAGGCCTACGAGCAGTACTTC; CDR3 protein: CASSLISRDRGLQAYEQYF